This T cell receptor (beta chain) appears in the sequencing data of a study of beta chain features in type 1 diabetes (dated by TCRdb to about 2018). A note on the overall study: Patients and healthy donors did not differ in mean age, gender distribution, total cell number or subset yield. Regulatory and stem cell-like memory subsets were obtained from only 8 patients and about 8 healthy donors, while naive and central memory subsets were obtained from all 30 or so donors. In the study, TCRB repertoires of sorted circulating CD4+ T cell subsets from recently diagnosed type 1 diabetes patients were compared with those of matched healthy donors. A total of about 110 million sorted cells were examined across all samples, and the number of cells per subset was strongly correlated with RNA yield. General study outcomes and caveats: Because small numbers of individuals were included in the HLA sub-analyses, any influence of HLA type on TCRB rearrangement was left unresolved. Because cDNA rather than genomic DNA was sequenced, highly expressing activated cells could have been over-represented, although no difference in activation and CD3 levels was found between groups. Naive, central memory and regulatory TCRB repertoires appeared to be more similar among patients than among healthy donors. Fewer insertions and more nucleotide deletions at VDJ recombination sites were observed in patients with type 1 diabetes, implying thymic rearrangement abnormalities. PCR might favor shorter templates, but patient and control samples were amplified and corrected together, so any skew would affect both groups equally. In all four CD4+ subsets, TCRB CDR3 length was moderately but significantly shorter in type 1 diabetes patients.

Each donor gave one peripheral blood draw, averaging approximately 0.12 L, which was collected into heparinised tubes. Using a panel that included CD45RO, CCR7, CD25, CD127, CD95 and CD27, naive, central memory, regulatory and stem cell-like memory CD4+ T cells were sorted on a BD FACSAria II. Every sorted population had a purity above 95%. PBMCs were separated immediately by Lymphoprep density gradient centrifugation and were stained directly, without being cultured. So that batch effects would be minimized, each experiment stained and sorted samples in pairs, pairing one healthy donor with one patient. This clone was seen a handful of times. This clone's antigen is unknown. No much larger clone exists at a distance of one base, and base qualities are not known. All of the isolated RNA was reverse transcribed with the High Capacity cDNA Reverse Transcription Kit, so expressed TCRB transcripts were sequenced. Naive, central memory and regulatory T cell samples underwent deep immunoSEQ sequencing, averaging approximately 3.5 million total reads per sample. Sorted cells were lysed in RLT buffer and RNA was extracted with DNase-treated RNeasy Micro or Mini kits, depending on cell number. To prevent cross-contamination, every cell subset was processed on its own, while patient and healthy donor samples were processed together. The immunoSEQ multiplex PCR was used to amplify TCRB sequences from cDNA, generating 87-bp fragments that spanned the CDR3 region. Amplicons were sequenced on the Illumina HiSeq platform. From the authors' description of their analysis: PCR bias was computationally corrected using synthetic template baselines, reads within Hamming distance 2 were collapsed, and singletons that could not be merged were discarded. Reads were aligned to IMGT to assign V, D and J genes, CDR3 length, and insertions or deletions at six rearrangement sites. Within each subset, clonotype counts were normalized to the number of sorted cells before true diversity and Gini coefficients were calculated with the tcR R package. The overlap coefficient, calculated on TCRB nucleotide sequences, was used to measure repertoire sharing. Sourced from immuneACCESS, this table was stored by TCRdb with only in-frame sequences that have V and J called. A share of the clones is absent; for the studies checked, an unresolved V gene accounts for under half, and the remainder has no known explanation. V and J calls and clone size are copied from that table; D and trimming were computed from the DNA. This sample holds about 290,000 clones; under 8.5% were observed only once. The top ten hold roughly 1% of the sample.

V is clipped by 5 bases and J by 5 bases, and the sequence between their germline boundaries is 12 bases long. Reading the germline V gene (reference sequence) gives CDR1 MNHEY and CDR2 SMNVEV. From cysteine to phenylalanine, the CDR3 is 13 amino acids long. The entry retains the CDR3 DNA only, 39 bases that are in frame from base 1. Input material: central memory CD4+ T cells from blood. This sequence was found in a woman in her late teens or twenties in good health. This chain joins TRBV27 to TRBJ2-5, with the D gene not clear enough to name. The DNA reads TGTGCCAGCAGTCCCTACCGTGGGGAGACCCAGTACTTC. Its translation is CASSPYRGETQYF.